Below, 2 T cell receptor beta chains from the same sample are listed, as sequenced in a study of a mutant IDH1 vaccine in newly diagnosed glioma. Time point reported: baseline, week 1 (first vaccination visit). Treatment reported: pre-vaccination baseline after standard-of-care therapy. Measured with immunoSEQ multiplex PCR; TCRdb has only the in-frame clones, and not every one. The sample yields tens of thousands of clones, roughly four fifths seen once. Sample: PBMCs, taken from a glioma patient treated with radiotherapy, temozolomide or both. Receptors originate from a man aged 35-49 years with glioma. Some clones in this sample may be carry-over from other donors' samples.

Only one count was recorded for this clone. The chain recombines TRBV6-5 with TRBJ1-2, with D unresolved. Germline CDR1 MNHEY, CDR2 SVGAGI. Trimming shortened V by 2 bases and J by 8 bases, and 12 bases separated the two germline ends. This CDR3 contains 13 residues. The CDR3 bases are TGTGCCAGCAGTTACGGGCAGTCGGGAGGCTACACCTTC. Translated: CASSYGQSGGYTF.

The chain combines TRBV18 with TRBJ2-1; D gene uncertain. V lost 1 base, J lost 5 bases, and 15 bases lay in between. Germline CDR1 reads KGHSH; CDR2 reads LQKENI. This CDR3 region has 16 residues. CDR3 sequence: CASSPLAVVAHNEQFF. The CDR3 DNA reads TGTGCCAGCTCACCACTCGCAGTAGTGGCACACAATGAGCAGTTCTTC.